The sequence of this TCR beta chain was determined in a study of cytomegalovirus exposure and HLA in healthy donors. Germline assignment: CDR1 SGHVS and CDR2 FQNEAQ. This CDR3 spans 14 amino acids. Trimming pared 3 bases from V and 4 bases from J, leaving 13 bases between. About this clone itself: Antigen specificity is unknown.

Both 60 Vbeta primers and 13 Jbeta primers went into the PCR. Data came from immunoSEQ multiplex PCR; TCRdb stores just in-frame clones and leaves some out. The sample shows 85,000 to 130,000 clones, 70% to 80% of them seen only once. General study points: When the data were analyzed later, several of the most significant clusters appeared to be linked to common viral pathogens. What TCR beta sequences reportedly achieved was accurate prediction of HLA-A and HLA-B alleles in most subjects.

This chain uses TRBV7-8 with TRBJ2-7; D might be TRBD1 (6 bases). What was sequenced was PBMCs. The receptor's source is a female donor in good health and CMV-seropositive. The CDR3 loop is CASSFRDNGYEQYF. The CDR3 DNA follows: TGTGCCAGCAGCTTTCGGGACAACGGATACGAGCAGTACTTC.